This TCR beta chain is from a study of blood T cell repertoires in COVID-19. Study information: Material from acute and convalescent COVID-19 was sourced from the United States, Italy and Spain.

Followed over time, Seattle patients had been enrolled while infection was active. As processed by the authors: Amplification of reference gene primers provided the estimated nucleated cell counts. Sequencing used immunoSEQ multiplex PCR; TCRdb keeps in-frame clones, though not all of them. That table supplies the V and J calls and clone size; D and trimming were determined from the DNA. This sample yields under 250,000 clones, of which over 75% are seen a single time; over 15% belongs to the top ten. The V gene's germline CDR1 is SGHVS and CDR2 FNYEAQ. Trimming at V came to 5 bases and at J to 3 bases, leaving 8 bases not matched to a gene. The CDR3 consists of 16 residues.

Specimen: peripheral blood. J is TRBJ2-7 and V is TRBV7-6, with TRBD1 matching over 12 bases. This sequence originates from a man aged 50-59 years with COVID-19, enrolled during active disease. CDR3 coding DNA: TGTGCCAGCAGCCTAGGGACAGGGGGCATGAACTACGAGCAGTACTTC. Translated: CASSLGTGGMNYEQYF.